This is a list of T cell receptor beta chains from one sample in a study of TIL therapy for anti-PD-1-resistant metastatic lung cancer. TCRdb keeps only in-frame clones here, not all; method: immunoSEQ multiplex PCR. The profile shows roughly 28,000 clones, roughly 69% of them singletons. The sequencing here drew on tumor tissue, taken at baseline. These receptors all come from a woman aged 30 to 85 with non-small cell lung cancer. Each CDR3 is given without its conserved first and last residue. The D gene is left open where the match is weak. A row's size may be missing; if present it is once, few, many or a size class.

d_call clone_size j_call v_call cdr3_aa
TRBD1 . TRBJ2-7 TRBV7-6 ASSLGGTGFEQY
TRBD1 . TRBJ1-1 TRBV30 AWSVVGQVNTEAF
. few TRBJ1-4 TRBV5-4 ASSLDGEKLF
TRBD1 . TRBJ2-7 TRBV29-1 SVLTGTATYEQY
TRBD2 few TRBJ2-7 TRBV14 ASSQGKGTSSYEQY
. . TRBJ2-3 TRBV18 ASSPTGTDTQY
. few TRBJ2-2 TRBV29-1 SFTGSGELF
TRBD1 . TRBJ2-3 TRBV5-1 ASSLGTGKGTDTQY
TRBD1 . TRBJ2-7 TRBV6-1 ASSERGTGTGAIEQY
. few TRBJ1-1 TRBV14 ASSHMGIGLNTEAF
TRBD2 few TRBJ2-7 TRBV2 ASSVAGGLNEQY
TRBD2 . TRBJ2-5 TRBV5-5 ASTLTSGAGETQY
. . TRBJ1-3 TRBV6-6 AVGLGGGNTIY
TRBD1 . TRBJ2-1 TRBV19 ASSLKNRGSSYNEQF
. . TRBJ1-2 TRBV30 AWVRAGDDGYT
. . TRBJ1-2 TRBV7-2 ASSLGRSYGYT
. few TRBJ2-7 TRBV10-1 ARYRGYEQY
TRBD2 few TRBJ2-7 TRBV6-5 ASRQGLAGAEQY
. . TRBJ2-1 TRBV10-3 AISGLGNEQF
. . TRBJ1-3 TRBV5-1 ASSQGPAGNTIY
. . TRBJ1-2 TRBV6-6 ASSFGADGYT
. . TRBJ1-5 TRBV21-1 ASEMKRAYSNQPQH
TRBD1 . TRBJ2-5 TRBV5-4 ASSPGQGETQY
. . TRBJ1-1 TRBV7-8 ASSTRTTGGTEAF
TRBD2 . TRBJ2-7 TRBV11-2 ASSPLGSGTEQY
TRBD2 . TRBJ2-1 TRBV7-6 ASSFSLAGNNNEQF
. . TRBJ2-5 TRBV9 ASSVGLEIGETQY
. . TRBJ1-2 TRBV29-1 SVFGGQNYGYT
. few TRBJ2-7 TRBV6-6 ASSSPSAYEQY
. . TRBJ2-2 TRBV10-2 ASSESRITGELF